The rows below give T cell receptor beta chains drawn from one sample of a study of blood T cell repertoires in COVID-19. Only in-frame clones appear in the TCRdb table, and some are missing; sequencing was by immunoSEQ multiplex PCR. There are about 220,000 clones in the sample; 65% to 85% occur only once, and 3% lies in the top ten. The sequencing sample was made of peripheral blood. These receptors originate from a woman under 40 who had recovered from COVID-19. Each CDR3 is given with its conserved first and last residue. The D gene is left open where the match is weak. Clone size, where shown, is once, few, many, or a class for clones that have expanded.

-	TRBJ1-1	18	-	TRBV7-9	CASSSLKLQGRRRTEAFF	TGTGCCAGCAGCTCCCTAAAACTACAGGGTCGGCGGCGGACTGAAGCTTTCTTT
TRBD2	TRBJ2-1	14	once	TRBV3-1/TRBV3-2	CASSQGLADFVGFF	TGTGCCAGCAGCCAGGGACTAGCGGACTTCGTGGGGTTCTTC
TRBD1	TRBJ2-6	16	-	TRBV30	CAWSGDRGAGANVLTF	TGTGCCTGGAGTGGGGACAGGGGCGCGGGGGCCAACGTCCTGACTTTC
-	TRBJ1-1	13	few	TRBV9	CASSVEEGTEAFF	TGTGCCAGCAGCGTAGAGGAGGGGACTGAAGCTTTCTTT
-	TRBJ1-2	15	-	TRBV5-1	CASSRSAGDYSGYTF	TGCGCCAGCAGCCGCTCTGCAGGGGATTATAGTGGCTACACCTTC
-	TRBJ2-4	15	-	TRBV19	CASSISFDNRNIQYF	TGTGCCAGTAGTATTAGTTTTGACAACCGAAACATTCAGTACTTC
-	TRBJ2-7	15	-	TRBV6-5	CASSYSSGQNYEQYF	TGTGCCAGCAGTTACTCGAGTGGACAGAACTACGAGCAGTACTTC
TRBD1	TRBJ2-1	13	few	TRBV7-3	CASSWTGDNEQFF	TGTGCCAGCAGTTGGACAGGGGACAATGAGCAGTTCTTC
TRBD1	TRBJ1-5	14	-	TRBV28	CASSPDREFQPQHF	TGTGCCAGCAGTCCAGACAGGGAATTTCAGCCCCAGCATTTT
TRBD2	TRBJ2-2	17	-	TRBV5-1	CASKRLAGGGESGELFF	TGCGCCAGCAAGAGACTAGCGGGAGGAGGCGAGTCCGGGGAGCTGTTTTTT
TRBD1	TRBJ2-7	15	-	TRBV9	CASSEGAGGFHEQYF	TGTGCCAGCAGCGAGGGGGCAGGGGGCTTCCACGAGCAGTACTTC
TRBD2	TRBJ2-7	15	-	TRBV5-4	CASSLRAGVGSEQYF	TGTGCCAGCAGCTTGAGAGCGGGAGTAGGAAGCGAGCAGTACTTC
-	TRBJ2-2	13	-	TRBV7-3	CASSSPTAGELFF	TGTGCCAGCAGCTCCCCTACCGCCGGGGAGCTGTTTTTT
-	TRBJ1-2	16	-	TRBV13	CASSFTRGLELYGYTF	TGTGCCAGCAGCTTTACTCGGGGGTTGGAGTTATACGGCTACACCTTC